The rows below give T cell receptor beta chains drawn from one sample of a study of blood T cell repertoires in COVID-19. Here immunoSEQ multiplex PCR was the method, and the copy in TCRdb shows in-frame clones only, minus some. This table holds about 300,000 clones, approximately 86% found once. Specimen: peripheral blood. These receptors were collected from a man aged 70 or older with acute or convalescent COVID-19. The CDR3 runs from the conserved cysteine through the conserved F or W. D genes are given only for firm matches. Some rows have no size entry. The others give once, few or many, or a class for an expanded clone.

v_gene	d_gene	len	abundance	j_gene	CDR3aa	CDR3nt
TRBV6-2/TRBV6-3	TRBD1	15	few	TRBJ2-3	CASSHRDRGGDTQYF	TGTGCCAGCAGTCACCGGGACAGGGGAGGGGATACGCAGTATTTT
TRBV5-1	TRBD2	15	-	TRBJ2-5	CASTPAGGLGETQYF	TGCGCCAGCACCCCGGCGGGGGGGCTCGGAGAGACCCAGTACTTC
TRBV28	TRBD1	15	once	TRBJ1-3	CASHQVGTGGNTIYF	TGTGCCAGCCACCAAGTAGGGACAGGGGGAAACACCATATATTTT
TRBV5-1	TRBD1	17	-	TRBJ1-3	CASSPGHGTGSGNTIYF	TGCGCCAGCAGCCCTGGCCACGGGACAGGCTCTGGAAACACCATATATTTT
TRBV12-3/TRBV12-4	-	13	-	TRBJ1-2	CASSSQALYGYTF	TGTGCCAGCAGTTCACAGGCTCTATATGGCTACACCTTC
TRBV9	-	15	-	TRBJ2-3	CASSVQLTSTDTQYF	TGTGCCAGCAGCGTACAACTCACTAGCACAGATACGCAGTATTTT
TRBV7-8	TRBD2	15	-	TRBJ2-7	CASSFGTSVSYEQYF	TGTGCCAGCAGCTTCGGCACTAGCGTATCCTACGAGCAGTACTTC
TRBV3-1/TRBV3-2	-	16	few	TRBJ2-2	CASSPPSVFSTGELFF	TGTGCCAGCAGCCCGCCTAGCGTGTTTTCCACCGGGGAGCTGTTTTTT
TRBV4-3	TRBD2	19	-	TRBJ2-2	CASSQEFILADTNTGELFF	TGCGCCAGCAGCCAAGAATTCATACTAGCGGATACGAACACCGGGGAGCTGTTTTTT
TRBV4-3	TRBD2	18	-	TRBJ2-1	CASSQDLFIGGAPPGQFF	TGCGCCAGCAGCCAAGATCTGTTCATCGGGGGGGCCCCCCCCGGGCAGTTCTTC
TRBV28	TRBD1	16	once	TRBJ1-4	CASSSSAGQGIEKLFF	TGTGCCAGCAGTTCTTCTGCGGGACAGGGCATTGAAAAACTGTTTTTT
TRBV5-8	-	13	few	TRBJ1-5	CASSLAQGQPQHF	TGTGCCAGCAGCTTGGCTCAGGGTCAGCCCCAGCATTTT
TRBV12-3/TRBV12-4	-	13	-	TRBJ1-6	CASSLAQYSPLHF	TGTGCCAGCAGTTTAGCTCAGTATTCACCCCTCCACTTT
TRBV7-2	-	14	-	TRBJ2-5	CASSLGRGKETQYF	TGTGCCAGCAGCTTAGGGAGGGGTAAAGAGACCCAGTACTTC
TRBV30	-	13	-	TRBJ2-7	CAWSPGLAYGQYF	TGTGCCTGGAGTCCAGGACTGGCTTACGGGCAGTACTTC
TRBV12-3/TRBV12-4	-	12	-	TRBJ2-1	CASSFGLNEQFF	TGTGCCAGCAGTTTCGGTCTAAATGAGCAGTTCTTC
TRBV6-6	TRBD1	13	-	TRBJ1-2	CASSLTGTYGYTF	TGTGCCAGCAGCCTGACAGGGACCTATGGCTACACCTTC
TRBV18	TRBD1	15	-	TRBJ2-7	CASSPRDRVSYEQYF	TGTGCCAGCTCACCACGGGACAGGGTCTCCTACGAGCAGTACTTC
TRBV5-6	TRBD1	14	-	TRBJ2-5	CASSATGGRETQYF	TGTGCCAGCAGCGCTACAGGGGGCCGAGAGACCCAGTACTTC
TRBV30	-	13	-	TRBJ2-2	CAWSAGTTGELFF	TGTGCCTGGAGTGCGGGTACCACCGGGGAGCTGTTTTTT
TRBV7-9	-	15	-	TRBJ2-7	CASSALRVLSYEQYF	TGTGCCAGCAGCGCCCTGAGGGTCCTCTCCTACGAGCAGTACTTC
TRBV10-3	-	13	-	TRBJ2-7	CAIRTQGSYEQYF	TGTGCCATCAGGACACAGGGCTCCTACGAGCAGTACTTC
TRBV5-6	-	13	once	TRBJ2-1	CASSTDTLNEQFF	TGTGCCAGCAGCACCGACACCCTCAATGAGCAGTTCTTC
TRBV27	-	15	once	TRBJ1-6	CASSLGGTVDSPLHF	TGTGCCAGCAGTTTAGGAGGGACGGTGGATTCACCCCTCCACTTT
TRBV5-6	-	15	-	TRBJ2-1	CASSLGQAPYNEQFF	TGTGCCAGCAGCTTGGGACAGGCCCCATACAATGAGCAGTTCTTC
TRBV9	TRBD1	16	-	TRBJ2-5	CASSVEGTGAQETQYF	TGTGCCAGCAGCGTAGAAGGGACAGGGGCCCAAGAGACCCAGTACTTC
TRBV6-6	TRBD1	14	-	TRBJ2-7	CASRDRKVEYEQYF	TGTGCCAGCAGGGACAGGAAAGTTGAGTACGAGCAGTACTTC
TRBV5-1	-	14	-	TRBJ2-5	CASSLNVGRETQYF	TGCGCCAGCAGCTTGAACGTGGGGAGGGAGACCCAGTACTTC
TRBV10-3	TRBD1	14	-	TRBJ2-7	CAIREGQGWYEQYF	TGTGCCATCAGAGAAGGACAGGGGTGGTACGAGCAGTACTTC
TRBV29-1	-	13	-	TRBJ2-5	CSVDQRWAETQYF	TGCAGCGTTGATCAAAGGTGGGCGGAGACCCAGTACTTC
TRBV9	-	16	once	TRBJ2-7	CASSVGTGRNPYEQYF	TGTGCCAGCAGCGTTGGAACCGGCAGGAACCCCTACGAGCAGTACTTC
TRBV24-1	TRBD1	14	-	TRBJ1-2	CATSDSDRVVGYTF	TGTGCCACCAGTGATTCCGACAGGGTAGTCGGCTACACCTTC
TRBV5-4	TRBD2	16	-	TRBJ2-1	CASTTPGTSGINEQFF	TGTGCCAGCACAACACCCGGGACTAGCGGGATCAATGAGCAGTTCTTC
TRBV6-5	-	16	-	TRBJ2-1	CASSYSSRGRGNEQFF	TGTGCCAGCAGTTACTCGTCCCGGGGGCGGGGGAATGAGCAGTTCTTC
TRBV7-2	-	12	-	TRBJ1-1	CASSLVGTPAFF	TGTGCCAGCAGCTTAGTCGGGACACCAGCTTTCTTT
TRBV5-3	-	15	-	TRBJ2-3	CARSLVGGTTDTQYF	TGTGCCAGAAGCTTGGTCGGGGGAACCACAGATACGCAGTATTTT
TRBV28	TRBD2	16	-	TRBJ2-3	CASTRAGVGSTDTQYF	TGTGCCAGCACTCGAGCGGGGGTGGGTTCCACAGATACGCAGTATTTT
TRBV18	-	15	-	TRBJ1-1	CASSPDPPGGTEAFF	TGTGCCAGCTCACCGGATCCCCCGGGTGGGACTGAAGCTTTCTTT
TRBV30	TRBD1	15	-	TRBJ1-6	CAWNTGGSYNSPLHF	TGTGCCTGGAACACAGGGGGCTCCTATAATTCACCCCTCCACTTT
TRBV6-1	TRBD1	17	-	TRBJ1-6	CASSGPGQGLDNSPLHF	TGTGCCAGCAGTGGTCCGGGACAGGGGTTAGATAATTCACCCCTCCACTTT
TRBV19	-	14	-	TRBJ1-1	CASSNPTRRTEAFF	TGTGCCAGTAGTAACCCCACGAGGCGTACTGAAGCTTTCTTT
TRBV6-5	-	14	-	TRBJ1-6	CASSPLWGNSPLHF	TGTGCCAGCAGCCCCCTGTGGGGCAATTCACCCCTCCACTTT
TRBV24-1	-	14	-	TRBJ2-3	CATSHQGATDTQYF	TGTGCCACCAGTCACCAGGGCGCCACAGATACGCAGTATTTT
TRBV28	TRBD1	17	-	TRBJ2-3	CASRTYRGRKGTDTQYF	TGTGCCAGCAGGACATACAGGGGGCGAAAGGGGACAGATACGCAGTATTTT
TRBV19	-	15	-	TRBJ1-1	CASSIGLSQNTEAFF	TGTGCCAGTAGTATAGGGCTCTCACAGAACACTGAAGCTTTCTTT
TRBV5-8	-	14	-	TRBJ2-5	CASSTRDTQETQYF	TGTGCCAGCAGCACACGGGACACACAAGAGACCCAGTACTTC
TRBV15	-	14	once	TRBJ1-2	CATSPRSTGGGYTF	TGTGCCACCAGCCCCCGGTCTACGGGCGGGGGCTACACCTTC
TRBV5-8	TRBD1	15	-	TRBJ2-1	CASSLSGGSYNEQFF	TGTGCCAGCAGCTTGTCAGGGGGCTCCTACAATGAGCAGTTCTTC
TRBV2	-	13	-	TRBJ2-5	CASRTDYQETQYF	TGTGCCAGCAGGACGGACTACCAAGAGACCCAGTACTTC
TRBV18	TRBD2	16	-	TRBJ2-1	CASSPRTSGGYNEQFF	TGTGCCAGCTCACCGCGGACTAGCGGGGGGTACAATGAGCAGTTCTTC